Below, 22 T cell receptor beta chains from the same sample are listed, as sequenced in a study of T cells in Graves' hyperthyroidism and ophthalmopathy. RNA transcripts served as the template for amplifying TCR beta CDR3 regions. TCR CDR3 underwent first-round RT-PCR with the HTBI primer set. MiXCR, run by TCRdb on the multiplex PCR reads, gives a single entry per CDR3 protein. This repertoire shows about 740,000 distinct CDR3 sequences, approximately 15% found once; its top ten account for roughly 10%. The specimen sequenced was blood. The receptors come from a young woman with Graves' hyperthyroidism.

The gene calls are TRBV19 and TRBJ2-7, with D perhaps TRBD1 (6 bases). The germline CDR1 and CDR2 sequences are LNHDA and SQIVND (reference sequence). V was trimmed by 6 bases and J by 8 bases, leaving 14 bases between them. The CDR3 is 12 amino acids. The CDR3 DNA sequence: TGTGCCAGTAGCAATACGAGGGACAAGCAGTACTTC. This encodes CASSNTRDKQYF.

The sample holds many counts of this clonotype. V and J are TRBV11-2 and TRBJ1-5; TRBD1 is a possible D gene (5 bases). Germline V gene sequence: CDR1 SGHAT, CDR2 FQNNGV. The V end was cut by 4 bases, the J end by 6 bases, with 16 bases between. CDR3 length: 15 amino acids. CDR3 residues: CASSSSTGVSQPQHF. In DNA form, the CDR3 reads TGTGCCAGCAGCTCTTCTACAGGTGTGAGTCAGCCCCAGCATTTT.

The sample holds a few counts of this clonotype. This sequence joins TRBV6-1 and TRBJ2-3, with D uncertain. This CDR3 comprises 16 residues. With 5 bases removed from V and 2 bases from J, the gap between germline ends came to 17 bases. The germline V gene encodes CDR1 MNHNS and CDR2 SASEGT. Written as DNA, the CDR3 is TGTGCCAGCAGTCCCCCCTTGGGGTCCACCACAGATACGCAGTATTTT. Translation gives CASSPPLGSTTDTQYF.

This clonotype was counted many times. CDR3: CASRWPGPSSRGYTF. CDR3 bases: TGTGCCAGTAGGTGGCCGGGACCTTCTTCTCGTGGCTACACCTTC. The V and J genes are TRBV19 and TRBJ1-2; D might be TRBD1 (5 bases). The CDR3 contains 15 residues. The V gene lost 6 bases and the J gene lost 7 bases, with 21 bases spanning the gap. Germline V gives CDR1 LNHDA, CDR2 SQIVND (reference sequence).

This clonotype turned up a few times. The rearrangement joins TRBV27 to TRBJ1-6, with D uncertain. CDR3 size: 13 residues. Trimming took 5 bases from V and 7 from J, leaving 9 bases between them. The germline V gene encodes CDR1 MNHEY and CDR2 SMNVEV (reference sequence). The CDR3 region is CASSRTANSPLHF. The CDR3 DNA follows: TGTGCCAGCAGTCGAACAGCGAATTCACCCCTCCACTTT.

The CDR3: CASINRETGANVLTF. Here the CDR3 DNA reads TGTGCCAGCATCAACAGGGAGACTGGGGCCAACGTCCTGACTTTC. The rearrangement uses TRBV6-2 or TRBV6-3 and TRBJ2-6; tentative D call: TRBD1 (6 bases). Germline CDR1 is MNHEY and CDR2 is SVGEGT. Between the trimmed V and J ends, which lost 7 bases and 2 bases, there was a span of 12 bases. The CDR3 has 15 residues.

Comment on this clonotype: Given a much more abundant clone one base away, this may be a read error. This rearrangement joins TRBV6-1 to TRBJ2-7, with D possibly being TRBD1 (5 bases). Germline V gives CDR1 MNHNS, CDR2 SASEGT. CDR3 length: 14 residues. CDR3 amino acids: CASREDQGTREQYF. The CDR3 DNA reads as TGTGCCAGCAGGGAAGACCAGGGAACTCGGGAGCAGTACTTC.

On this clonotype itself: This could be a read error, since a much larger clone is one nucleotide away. The CDR3 DNA is TGTGCCAGCAGCTTAGGGGGACTAGCGGGATACTACGAGCAGTACTTC. Protein sequence: CASSLGGLAGYYEQYF. The chain recombines TRBV7-8 with TRBJ2-7, with TRBD2 identical over 13 bases. This CDR3 spans 16 amino acids. After removal of 1 base from V and 3 bases from J, the junction contained 3 bases not matched to a gene. The germline CDR1 and CDR2 sequences are SGHVS and FQNEAQ. Using reference TRBV7-8 and TRBJ2-7 for the parts outside the CDR3, the full variable domain is GAGVSQSPRYKVAKRGQDVALRCDPISGHVSLFWYQQALGQGPEFLTYFQNEAQLDKSGLPSDRFFAERPEGSVSTLKIQRTQQEDSAVYLCASSLGGLAGYYEQYFGPGTRLTVT.

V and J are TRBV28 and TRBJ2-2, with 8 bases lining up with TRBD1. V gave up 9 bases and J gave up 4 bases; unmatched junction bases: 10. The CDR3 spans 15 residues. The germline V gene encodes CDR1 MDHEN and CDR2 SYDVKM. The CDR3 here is CASSQTGGSTGELFF. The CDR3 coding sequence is TGTGCCAGTTCTCAAACAGGGGGTTCCACCGGGGAGCTGTTTTTT.

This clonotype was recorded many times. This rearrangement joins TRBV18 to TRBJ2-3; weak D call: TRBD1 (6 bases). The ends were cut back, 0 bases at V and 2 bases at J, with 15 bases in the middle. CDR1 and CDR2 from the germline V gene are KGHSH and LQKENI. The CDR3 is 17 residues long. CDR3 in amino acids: CASSPPHSGQPTDTQYF. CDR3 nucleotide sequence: TGTGCCAGCTCACCACCTCATTCGGGACAACCCACAGATACGCAGTATTTT. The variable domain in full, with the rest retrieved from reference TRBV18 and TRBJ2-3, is NAGVMQNPRHLVRRRGQEARLRCSPMKGHSHVYWYRQLPEEGLKFMVYLQKENIIDESGMPKERFSAEFPKEGPSILRIQQVVRGDSAAYFCASSPPHSGQPTDTQYFGPGTRLTVL.

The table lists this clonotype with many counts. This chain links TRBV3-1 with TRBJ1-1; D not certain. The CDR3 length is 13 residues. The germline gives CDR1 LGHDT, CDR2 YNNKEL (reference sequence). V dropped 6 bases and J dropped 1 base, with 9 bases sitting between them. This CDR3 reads CASRVGRNTEAFF. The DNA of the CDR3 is TGTGCCAGCAGGGTTGGCAGGAACACTGAAGCTTTCTTT.

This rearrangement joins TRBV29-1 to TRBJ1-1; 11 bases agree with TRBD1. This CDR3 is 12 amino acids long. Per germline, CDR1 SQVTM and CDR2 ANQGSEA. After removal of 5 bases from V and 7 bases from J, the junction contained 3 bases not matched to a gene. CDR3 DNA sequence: TGCAGCGTTCCGGGACAGGGGGATGAAGCTTTCTTT. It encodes CSVPGQGDEAFF.

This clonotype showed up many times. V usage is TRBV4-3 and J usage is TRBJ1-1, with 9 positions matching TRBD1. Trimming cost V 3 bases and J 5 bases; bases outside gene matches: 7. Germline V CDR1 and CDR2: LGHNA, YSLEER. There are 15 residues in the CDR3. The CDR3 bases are TGCGCCAGCAGCCAGAGTCGACAGGGGGTGACTGAAGCTTTCTTT. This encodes CASSQSRQGVTEAFF.

CDR3 in DNA: TGTGCCAGCAGCCCCTTCCTAGCGGGACCAGATACGCAGTATTTT. It encodes CASSPFLAGPDTQYF. The chain recombines TRBV11-2 with TRBJ2-3; TRBD2 agrees at 9 bases. With 5 bases clipped from V and 4 bases from J, the junction kept 7 bases outside the gene matches. This CDR3 contains 15 residues. Germline V gives CDR1 SGHAT, CDR2 FQNNGV.

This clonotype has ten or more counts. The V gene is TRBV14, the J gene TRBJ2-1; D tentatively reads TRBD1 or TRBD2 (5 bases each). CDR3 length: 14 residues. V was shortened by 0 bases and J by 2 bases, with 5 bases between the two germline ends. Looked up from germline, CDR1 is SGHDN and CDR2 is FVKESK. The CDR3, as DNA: TGTGCCAGCAGCCAAGAGGGGGCCTACAATGAGCAGTTCTTC. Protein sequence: CASSQEGAYNEQFF.

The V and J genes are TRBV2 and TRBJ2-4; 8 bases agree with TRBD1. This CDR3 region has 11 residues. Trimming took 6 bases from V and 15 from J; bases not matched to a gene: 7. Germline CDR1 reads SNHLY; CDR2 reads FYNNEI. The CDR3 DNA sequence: TGTGCCAGCAGGGCAACAGGGGGACGGTACTTC. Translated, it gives CASRATGGRYF.

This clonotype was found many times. For the CDR3, the DNA is TGTGCCAGCAGCTTACGGACTAGCGGGAGGGCGGTGGCAGATACGCAGTATTTT. This gives the protein CASSLRTSGRAVADTQYF. The chain links TRBV7-8 to TRBJ2-3, with 15 positions matching TRBD2. The V gene end was trimmed by 2 bases and the J gene end by 4 bases; junction bases not matched to a gene: 7. This CDR3 comprises 18 residues. Germline CDR1 reads SGHVS; CDR2 reads FQNEAQ.

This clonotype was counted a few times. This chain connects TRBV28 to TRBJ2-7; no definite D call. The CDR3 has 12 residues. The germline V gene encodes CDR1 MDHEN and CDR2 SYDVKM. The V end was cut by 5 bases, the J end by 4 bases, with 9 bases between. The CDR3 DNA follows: TGTGCCAGCAGTGTATCAGTATACGAGCAGTACTTC. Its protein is CASSVSVYEQYF.

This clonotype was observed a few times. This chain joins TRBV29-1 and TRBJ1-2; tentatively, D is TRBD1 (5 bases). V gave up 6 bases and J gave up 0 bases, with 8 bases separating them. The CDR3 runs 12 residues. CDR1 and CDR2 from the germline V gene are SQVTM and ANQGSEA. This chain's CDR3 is CSVDSTNYGYTF. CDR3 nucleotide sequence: TGCAGCGTAGACAGTACTAACTATGGCTACACCTTC.

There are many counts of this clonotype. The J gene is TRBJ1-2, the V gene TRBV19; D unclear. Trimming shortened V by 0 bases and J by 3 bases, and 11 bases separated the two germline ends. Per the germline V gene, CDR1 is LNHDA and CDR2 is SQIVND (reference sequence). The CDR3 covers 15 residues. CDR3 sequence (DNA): TGTGCCAGTAGTATAGATTCCTCGGAATACTATGGCTACACCTTC. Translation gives CASSIDSSEYYGYTF.

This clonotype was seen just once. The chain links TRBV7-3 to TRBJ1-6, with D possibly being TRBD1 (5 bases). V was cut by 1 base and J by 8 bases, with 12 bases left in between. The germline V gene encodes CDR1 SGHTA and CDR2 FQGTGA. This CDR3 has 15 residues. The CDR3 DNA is TGTGCCAGCAGCTTAAGGGGGAACGGCGATTCACCCCTCCACTTT. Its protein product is CASSLRGNGDSPLHF.

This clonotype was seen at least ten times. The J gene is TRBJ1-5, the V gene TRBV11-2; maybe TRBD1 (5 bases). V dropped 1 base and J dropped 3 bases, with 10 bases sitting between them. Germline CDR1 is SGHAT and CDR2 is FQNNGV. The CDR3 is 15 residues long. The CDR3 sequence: CASSLVTGFNQPQHF. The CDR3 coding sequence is TGTGCCAGCAGCTTAGTCACAGGTTTCAATCAGCCCCAGCATTTT.